The rows below give T cell receptor beta chains drawn from one sample of a study of CD8+CD57+ T cells in acquired aplastic anemia. TCRdb used MiXCR to reprocess the reads, holding one entry per CDR3 protein. The table lists fewer than 85,000 distinct CDR3 sequences, about 70% of them singletons, with around 80% in the top ten. Specimen: sorted CD4+, CD8+, or CD8+CD57+ T cells (not recorded which) from PBMCs. These receptor sequences come from a human donor with aplastic anemia. Both conserved end residues are part of each CDR3. D genes are given only for firm matches. A row's size may be missing; if present it is once, few, many or a size class.

V gene	D gene	J gene	clone size	CDR3 DNA	CDR3 protein
TRBV19	.	TRBJ1-5	.	TGTGCCAGTAGTACTGGTGTTGAGCCCCAGCATTTT	CASSTGVEPQHF
TRBV29-1	.	TRBJ2-7	.	TGCAGCGTTGAAGTCAAGTACGAGCAGTACTTC	CSVEVKYEQYF
TRBV24-1	TRBD1	TRBJ2-7	.	TGTGCCACCAGTGGGGGACAGGTCTACGAGCAGTACTTC	CATSGGQVYEQYF
TRBV19	.	TRBJ2-7	.	TGTGCCAGCTCAAGGACGTCAAGCTCCTACGAGCAGTACTTC	CASSRTSSSYEQYF
TRBV29-1	TRBD1	TRBJ2-3	once	TGCAGCGTTGAGACAGGGTCAGCAGATACGCAGTATTTT	CSVETGSADTQYF
TRBV24-1	.	TRBJ2-7	.	TGTGCCACCAGTGATGGAGCAACCTACGAGCAGTACTTC	CATSDGATYEQYF
TRBV19	.	TRBJ1-2	.	TGTGCCAGTAGTATCGGGGGCCTCTATGGCTACACCTTC	CASSIGGLYGYTF
TRBV11-1	.	TRBJ2-3	.	TGTGCCAGCAGCTCATCGGCGGGGATCACAGATACGCAGTATTTT	CASSSSAGITDTQYF
TRBV4-1	TRBD1	TRBJ2-1	.	TGCGCCAGCAGCCAGGACAGGGGGCTGGGTGAGCAGTTCTTC	CASSQDRGLGEQFF
TRBV7-2	.	TRBJ2-7	.	TGTGCCAGCAGCTTAGGACGTCGGAGCTCCTACGAGCAGTACTTC	CASSLGRRSSYEQYF
TRBV20-1	.	TRBJ2-5	.	TGCAGTGCTAGTCAGCCCCGACAGACCCAGTACTTC	CSASQPRQTQYF
TRBV20-1	.	TRBJ1-1	.	TGCAGTCCGGAAGGGATGAACACTGAAGCTTTCTTT	CSPEGMNTEAFF
TRBV2	.	TRBJ1-1	.	TGTGCCAGCGGACCCGGGACTCACACTGAAGCTTTCTTT	CASGPGTHTEAFF
TRBV7-8	TRBD2	TRBJ2-5	once	TGTGCCAGCAGCTTAGAACCAGCGGGAGGAGAGACCCAGTACTTC	CASSLEPAGGETQYF
TRBV10-3	.	TRBJ2-2	.	TGTGCCATCAGTCCTAGGACCCAGTCGAACACCGGGGAGCTGTTTTTT	CAISPRTQSNTGELFF
TRBV29-1	.	TRBJ1-6	few	TGCAGCGTTGCGGCGGACCAAAATTCACCCCTCCACTTT	CSVAADQNSPLHF
TRBV9	.	TRBJ2-5	.	TGTGCCAGCAGCGTAGAAGAGACCCAGTACTTC	CASSVEETQYF
TRBV4-1	.	TRBJ1-2	.	TGCGCCAGCAGCCATTCCCATGGAGGAAGCATTGGCTATGGCTACACCTTC	CASSHSHGGSIGYGYTF
TRBV29-1	TRBD2	TRBJ2-7	.	TGCAGCGCAGGACTAGCGGGAGACTACGAGCAGTACTTC	CSAGLAGDYEQYF
TRBV6-1	.	TRBJ1-4	.	TGTGCCAGCGGTGTGGGGCATGAAAAACTGTTTTTT	CASGVGHEKLFF
TRBV12-3/TRBV12-4	.	TRBJ1-2	.	TGTGCCAGCAGTTTCGGGGTGGTTACCGGACAACCAGGCTACACCTTC	CASSFGVVTGQPGYTF
TRBV20-1	TRBD1	TRBJ2-7	once	TGCAGTGCTTCTAGCCGGGACAGCCACTCCTACGAGCAGTACTTC	CSASSRDSHSYEQYF
TRBV2	.	TRBJ1-2	.	TGTGCCAGCGGGGGTTTGGAGGGCTATGGCTACACCTTC	CASGGLEGYGYTF
TRBV12-3/TRBV12-4	TRBD1	TRBJ2-7	many	TGTGCCAGCAGCCCCGGACAGGTCTACGAGCAGTACTTC	CASSPGQVYEQYF
TRBV7-9	.	TRBJ1-1	.	TGTGCCAGCAGCCTTGGAGGGCTCGGAGCTTTCTTT	CASSLGGLGAFF
TRBV12-3/TRBV12-4	TRBD1	TRBJ1-2	.	TGTGCCAGCAGTACAGGGGTTGGTGGCTACACCTTC	CASSTGVGGYTF
TRBV11-1	TRBD2	TRBJ2-1	few	TGTGCCAGCAGGTCTGCGGGAGCTTCCTCTTACAATGAGCAGTTCTTC	CASRSAGASSYNEQFF
TRBV7-9	.	TRBJ2-7	many	TGTGCCAGCAGCTTACGACAGAGCTACGAGCAGTACTTC	CASSLRQSYEQYF
TRBV2	.	TRBJ2-1	.	TGTGCCAGCAGTGACGGTCTTTGGACCCAAGAGACCCAGTTCTTC	CASSDGLWTQETQFF
TRBV9	.	TRBJ2-5	many	TGTGCCAGCAGCGTAGCCGGCCTCCAAGAGACCCAGTACTTC	CASSVAGLQETQYF
TRBV10-1	.	TRBJ1-5	.	TGCGCCAGCAGTGGGCTTTTTGACCGAAAGCCCCAGCATTTT	CASSGLFDRKPQHF
TRBV7-6	TRBD1	TRBJ2-3	.	TGTGCCAGCAGCTCCCGACAGGGTACGCAGTATTTT	CASSSRQGTQYF
TRBV7-6	.	TRBJ1-2	once	TGTGCCAGCAGCTCCGGGCGGGATGGAGGCTACACCTTC	CASSSGRDGGYTF
TRBV7-2	TRBD1	TRBJ1-2	once	TGTGCCAGCAGCTTGGGACAGTTCCTCGATGGCTACACCTTC	CASSLGQFLDGYTF
TRBV19	TRBD1	TRBJ2-7	few	TGTGCCAGTAGTGCGGGACAGGGCCCCTACGAGCAGTACTTC	CASSAGQGPYEQYF
TRBV24-1	TRBD1	TRBJ2-1	.	TGTGCCACCAGTGCTCAGGACAGGGGTGAGCAGTTCTTC	CATSAQDRGEQFF
TRBV15	TRBD1	TRBJ2-7	.	TGTGCCACCAGCAGAGCGACAGGGGAAGGGGCCTACGAGCAGTACTTC	CATSRATGEGAYEQYF
TRBV7-6	.	TRBJ2-3	.	TGTGCCAGCAGCTTAGCTGTAGCCTACAGGTTCACAGATACGCAGTATTTT	CASSLAVAYRFTDTQYF
TRBV10-2	TRBD2	TRBJ2-1	.	TGCGCCAGCAGCTCCGGACTAGTCAATGAGCAGTTCTTC	CASSSGLVNEQFF
TRBV30	.	TRBJ1-3	.	TGTGGCTGGAGTCCGCCTGTTGGAAACACCATATATTTT	CGWSPPVGNTIYF
TRBV6-1	.	TRBJ2-1	.	TGTGCCAGCAGCAGCTTGATAGCGCCTGAGCAGTTCTTC	CASSSLIAPEQFF
TRBV2	.	TRBJ2-1	.	TGTGCCAGCAGTGGAGGGGTGTCGAGGGACTACAATGAGCAGTTCTTC	CASSGGVSRDYNEQFF
TRBV7-8	TRBD1	TRBJ1-5	.	TGTGCCAGCAGCAGGACAGGGGCCAAAAATCAGCCCCAGCATTTT	CASSRTGAKNQPQHF
TRBV4-2	.	TRBJ2-1	.	TGTGCCAGCAGCCGCGACACCAGCTCCTACAATGAGCAGTTCTTC	CASSRDTSSYNEQFF
TRBV6-1	.	TRBJ1-1	many	TGTGCCAGCATCCAGTCGCTGATGAACACTGAAGCTTTCTTT	CASIQSLMNTEAFF
TRBV10-3	.	TRBJ2-5	.	TGTGCCATCAGTGAGTCACGGGGGCGATCAATCCAAGAGACCCAGTACTTC	CAISESRGRSIQETQYF
TRBV24-1	TRBD2	TRBJ2-2	few	TGTGCCACCAGTGACCCTAGCGGGAGTCCAACCGGGGAGCTGTTTTTT	CATSDPSGSPTGELFF